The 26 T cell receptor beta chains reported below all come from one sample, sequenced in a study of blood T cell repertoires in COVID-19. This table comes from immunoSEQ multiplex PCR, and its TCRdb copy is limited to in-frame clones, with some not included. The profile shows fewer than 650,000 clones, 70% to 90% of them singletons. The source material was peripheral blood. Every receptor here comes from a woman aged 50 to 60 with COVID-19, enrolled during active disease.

As DNA, the CDR3 is TGTGCCAGCATGGAGCGGGGGGCGGGTGAGACCCAGTACTTC. Protein: CASMERGAGETQYF. J is TRBJ2-5 and V is TRBV3-1 (or the pseudogene TRBV3-2); 9 bases agree with TRBD2. Germline CDR1 reads LGHDT; CDR2 reads YNNKEL (reference sequence). J gave up 5 bases and V 7 bases, and 8 bases lay outside the gene matches. The CDR3 is 14 amino acids.

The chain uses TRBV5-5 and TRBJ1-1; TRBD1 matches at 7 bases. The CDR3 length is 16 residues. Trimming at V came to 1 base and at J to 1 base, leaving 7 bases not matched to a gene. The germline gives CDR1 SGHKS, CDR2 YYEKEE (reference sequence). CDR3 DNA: TGTGCCAGCAGCTTGCCGACAGGGAGTGGGAACACTGAAGCTTTCTTT. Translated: CASSLPTGSGNTEAFF.

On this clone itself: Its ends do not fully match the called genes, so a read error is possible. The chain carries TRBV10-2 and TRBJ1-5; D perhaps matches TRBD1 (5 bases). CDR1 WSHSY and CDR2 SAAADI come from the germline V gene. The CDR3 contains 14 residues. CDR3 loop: CASGDSNVVQPQHF. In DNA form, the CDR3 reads TGCGCCAGCGGTGACAGTAACGTGGTTCAGCCCCAGCATTTT.

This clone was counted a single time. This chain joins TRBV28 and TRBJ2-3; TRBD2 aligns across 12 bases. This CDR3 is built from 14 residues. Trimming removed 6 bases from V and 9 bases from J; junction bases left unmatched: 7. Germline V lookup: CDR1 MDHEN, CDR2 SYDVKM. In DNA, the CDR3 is TGTGCCAGCAGCCCGGGACTAGCGGGCCGAACGCAGTATTTT. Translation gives CASSPGLAGRTQYF.

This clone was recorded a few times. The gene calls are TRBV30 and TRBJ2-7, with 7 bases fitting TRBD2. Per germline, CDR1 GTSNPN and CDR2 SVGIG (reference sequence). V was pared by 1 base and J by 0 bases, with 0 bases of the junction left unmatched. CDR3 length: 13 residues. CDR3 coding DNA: TGTGCCTGGAGTGCGGGGGGCTCCTACGAGCAGTACTTC. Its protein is CAWSAGGSYEQYF.

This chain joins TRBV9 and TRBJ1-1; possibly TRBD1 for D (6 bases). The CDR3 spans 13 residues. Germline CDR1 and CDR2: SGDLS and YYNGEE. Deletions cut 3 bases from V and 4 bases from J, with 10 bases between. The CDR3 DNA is TGTGCCAGCAGCGACAGGGTGAGCACTGAAGCTTTCTTT. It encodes CASSDRVSTEAFF. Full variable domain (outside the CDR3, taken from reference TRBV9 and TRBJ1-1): DSGVTQTPKHLITATGQRVTLRCSPRSGDLSVYWYQQSLDQGLQFLIQYYNGEERAKGNILERFSAQQFPDLHSELNLSSLELGDSALYFCASSDRVSTEAFFGQGTRLTVV.

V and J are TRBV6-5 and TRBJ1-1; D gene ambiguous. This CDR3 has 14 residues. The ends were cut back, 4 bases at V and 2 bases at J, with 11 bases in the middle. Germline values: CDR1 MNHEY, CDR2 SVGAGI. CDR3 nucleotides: TGTGCCAGCAGTTTTACGTCGGGAAACACTGAAGCTTTCTTT. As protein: CASSFTSGNTEAFF.

CDR3 DNA sequence: TGTGCCAGCAGCTTAGTGGGTAGCGGGGCTAGCACAGATACGCAGTATTTT. Translated, it gives CASSLVGSGASTDTQYF. The chain uses TRBV7-2 and TRBJ2-3, with 8 bases aligning to TRBD2. This CDR3 contains 17 residues. Germline V gene sequence: CDR1 SGHTA, CDR2 FQGNSA. V lost 1 base, J lost 0 bases, and 6 bases stayed unmatched.

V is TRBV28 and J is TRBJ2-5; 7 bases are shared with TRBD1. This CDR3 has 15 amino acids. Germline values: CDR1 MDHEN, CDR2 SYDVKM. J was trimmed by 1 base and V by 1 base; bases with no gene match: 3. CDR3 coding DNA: TGTGCCAGCAGTTTATCCGGGACAGCCCAAGAGACCCAGTACTTC. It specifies CASSLSGTAQETQYF.

Here the CDR3 DNA reads TGTGCCAGCAGTCTCACGGGACAGGGGAGGTACAATGAGCAGTTCTTC. Translating gives CASSLTGQGRYNEQFF. This chain links TRBV28 with TRBJ2-1; TRBD1 aligns across 10 bases. J gave up 4 bases and V 5 bases, and 8 bases lay outside the gene matches. Germline V lookup: CDR1 MDHEN, CDR2 SYDVKM. This CDR3 is 16 amino acids long. Using reference TRBV28 and TRBJ2-1 for the parts outside the CDR3, the full variable domain is DVKVTQSSRYLVKRTGEKVFLECVQDMDHENMFWYRQDPGLGLRLIYFSYDVKMKEKGDIPEGYSVSREKKERFSLILESASTNQTSMYLCASSLTGQGRYNEQFFGPGTRLTVL.

The chain's CDR3 is CAWGQGATGELFF. CDR3 coding DNA: TGTGCCTGGGGACAGGGGGCAACCGGGGAGCTGTTTTTT. The V and J genes are TRBV30 and TRBJ2-2; 11 bases line up with TRBD1. Germline V CDR1 and CDR2: GTSNPN, SVGIG (reference sequence). CDR3 size: 13 residues. V lost 5 bases and J lost 5; bases outside the gene matches: 1.

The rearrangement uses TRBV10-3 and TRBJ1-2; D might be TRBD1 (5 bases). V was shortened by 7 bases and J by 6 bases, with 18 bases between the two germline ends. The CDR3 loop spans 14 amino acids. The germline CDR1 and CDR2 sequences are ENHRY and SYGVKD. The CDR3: CAITTPGGEDGYTF. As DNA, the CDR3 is TGTGCCATCACCACCCCCGGGGGGGAGGATGGCTACACCTTC.

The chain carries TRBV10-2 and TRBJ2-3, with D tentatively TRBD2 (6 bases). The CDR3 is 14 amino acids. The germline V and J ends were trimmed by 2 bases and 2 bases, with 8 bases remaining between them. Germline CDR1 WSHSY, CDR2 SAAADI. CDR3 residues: CASSEAGNTDTQYF. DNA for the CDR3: TGCGCCAGCAGTGAGGCGGGGAACACAGATACGCAGTATTTT.

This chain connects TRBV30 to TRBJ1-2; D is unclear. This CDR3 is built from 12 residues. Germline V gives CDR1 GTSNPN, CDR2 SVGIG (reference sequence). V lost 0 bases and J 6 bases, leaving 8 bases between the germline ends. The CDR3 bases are TGTGCCTGGAGTGTACAAGTAAATGGCTACACCTTC. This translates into CAWSVQVNGYTF.

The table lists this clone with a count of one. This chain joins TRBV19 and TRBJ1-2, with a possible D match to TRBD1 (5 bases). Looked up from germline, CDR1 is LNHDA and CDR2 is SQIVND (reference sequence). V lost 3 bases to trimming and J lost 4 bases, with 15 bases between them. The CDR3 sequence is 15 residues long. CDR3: CASSIRAGPGYGYTF. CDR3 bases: TGTGCCAGTAGTATTCGGGCAGGGCCCGGCTATGGCTACACCTTC.

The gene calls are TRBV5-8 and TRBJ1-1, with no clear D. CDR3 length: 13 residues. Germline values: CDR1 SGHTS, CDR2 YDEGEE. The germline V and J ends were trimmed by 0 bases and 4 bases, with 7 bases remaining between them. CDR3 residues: CASSLAGITEAFF. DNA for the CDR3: TGTGCCAGCAGCTTGGCGGGTATCACTGAAGCTTTCTTT.

The CDR3 DNA sequence: TGTGCCAGCAGCTTCAGGACAGGGCGCTACGAGCAGTACTTC. Its protein is CASSFRTGRYEQYF. The chain carries TRBV5-4 and TRBJ2-7; TRBD1 matches at 8 bases. The CDR3 is made up of 14 amino acids. Germline V gives CDR1 SGHNT, CDR2 YYREEE (reference sequence). The trim removed 2 bases at V and 3 bases at J, leaving 4 bases unmatched. Together with reference TRBV5-4 and TRBJ2-7, the CDR3 gives the full variable domain: ETGVTQSPTHLIKTRGQQVTLRCSSQSGHNTVSWYQQALGQGPQFIFQYYREEENGRGNFPPRFSGLQFPNYSSELNVNALELDDSALYLCASSFRTGRYEQYFGPGTRLTVT.

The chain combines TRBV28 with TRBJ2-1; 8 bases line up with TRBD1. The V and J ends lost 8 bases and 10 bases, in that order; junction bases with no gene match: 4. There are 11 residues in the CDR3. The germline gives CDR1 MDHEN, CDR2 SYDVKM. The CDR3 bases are TGTGCCAGCCAGGGGGCACGAGAGCAGTTCTTC. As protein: CASQGAREQFF.

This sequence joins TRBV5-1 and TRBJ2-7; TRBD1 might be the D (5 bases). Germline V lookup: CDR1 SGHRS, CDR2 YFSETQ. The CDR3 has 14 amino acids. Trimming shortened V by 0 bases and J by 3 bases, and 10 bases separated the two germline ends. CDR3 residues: CASSLASGNYEQYF. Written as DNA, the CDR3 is TGCGCCAGCAGCTTGGCCTCAGGGAACTACGAGCAGTACTTC.

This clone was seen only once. The CDR3 region has the DNA TGTGCCAGCAGTTACGGCGGGGCGCAGGACACTGAAGCTTTCTTT. This gives the protein CASSYGGAQDTEAFF. This chain joins TRBV6-2 or TRBV6-3 and TRBJ1-1; tentative D call: TRBD1 (5 bases). The CDR3 covers 15 residues. Trimming stripped 2 bases from V and 3 bases from J, with 13 bases between. Germline V CDR1 and CDR2: MNHEY, SVGEGT.

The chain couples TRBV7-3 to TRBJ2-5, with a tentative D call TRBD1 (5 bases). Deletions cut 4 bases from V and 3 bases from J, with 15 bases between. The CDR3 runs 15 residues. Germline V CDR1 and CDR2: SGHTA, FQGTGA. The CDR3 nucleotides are TGTGCCAGCAGCTCAAGGGGCAGGGTAGAAGAGACCCAGTACTTC. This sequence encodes CASSSRGRVEETQYF.

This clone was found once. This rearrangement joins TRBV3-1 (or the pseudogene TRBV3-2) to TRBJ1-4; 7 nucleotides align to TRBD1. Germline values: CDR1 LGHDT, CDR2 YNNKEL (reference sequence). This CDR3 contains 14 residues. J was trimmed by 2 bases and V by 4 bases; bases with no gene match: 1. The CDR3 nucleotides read TGTGCCAGCAGCCCGACAGGGACTAATGAAAAACTGTTTTTT. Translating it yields CASSPTGTNEKLFF.

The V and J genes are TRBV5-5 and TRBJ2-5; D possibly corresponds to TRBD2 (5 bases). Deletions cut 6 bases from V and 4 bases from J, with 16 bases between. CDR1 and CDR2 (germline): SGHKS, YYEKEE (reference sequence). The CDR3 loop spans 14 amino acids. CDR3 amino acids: CASNIGDSRETQYF. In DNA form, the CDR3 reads TGTGCCAGCAACATCGGGGATTCACGAGAGACCCAGTACTTC.

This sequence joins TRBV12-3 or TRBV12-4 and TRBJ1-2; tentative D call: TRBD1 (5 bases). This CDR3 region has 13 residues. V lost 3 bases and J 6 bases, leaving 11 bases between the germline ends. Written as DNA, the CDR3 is TGTGCCAGCAGTTTTTCATCAGGGAATGGCTACACCTTC. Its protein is CASSFSSGNGYTF.

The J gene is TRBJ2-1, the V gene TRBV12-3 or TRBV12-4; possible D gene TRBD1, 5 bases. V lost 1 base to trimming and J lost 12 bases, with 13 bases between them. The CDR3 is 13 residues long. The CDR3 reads CASSLGGLVRQFF. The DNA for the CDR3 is TGTGCCAGCAGTTTAGGGGGCCTAGTGAGGCAGTTCTTC.

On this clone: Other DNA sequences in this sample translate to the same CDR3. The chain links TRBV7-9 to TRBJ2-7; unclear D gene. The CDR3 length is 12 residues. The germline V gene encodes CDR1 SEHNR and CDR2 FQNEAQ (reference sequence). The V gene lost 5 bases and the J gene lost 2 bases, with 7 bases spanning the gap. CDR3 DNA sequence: TGTGCCAGCAGCCCAAGCCCCTACGAGCAGTACTTC. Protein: CASSPSPYEQYF.